The entry below gives a single T cell receptor (beta chain) sequence along with its context. The data stem from a study of T cells in Graves' hyperthyroidism and ophthalmopathy. V lost 4 bases to trimming and J lost 5 bases; unmatched junction nucleotides: 9. The germline gives CDR1 SGDLS, CDR2 YYNGEE. The CDR3 loop spans 15 amino acids. Amplification targeted TCR beta CDR3 regions from RNA transcripts. With the HTBI primer set, the TCR CDR3 went through a first round of RT-PCR. TCRdb used MiXCR to reprocess the multiplex PCR reads, holding one entry per CDR3 protein. The data contain 700,000 or so distinct CDR3 sequences, about 15% of them singletons.

The chain has TRBV9 and TRBJ2-5; 9 bases fit TRBD1. The sample taken for sequencing was blood. This sequence originates from a man aged 18-30 years with Graves' hyperthyroidism. CDR3 nucleotide sequence: TGTGCCAGCAGCCCCACCGAACAGGGGGCTGAGACCCAGTACTTC. Translation: CASSPTEQGAETQYF. The full variable domain, in which reference TRBV9 and TRBJ2-5 provide the parts outside the CDR3, is DSGVTQTPKHLITATGQRVTLRCSPRSGDLSVYWYQQSLDQGLQFLIQYYNGEERAKGNILERFSAQQFPDLHSELNLSSLELGDSALYFCASSPTEQGAETQYFGPGTRLLVL.